Following are 21 T cell receptor beta chains from one sample sequenced in a study of CDR3 diversity in severe acne. MiXCR, applied by TCRdb to the PCR reads, yields one record per CDR3 protein. The data hold under 100,000 distinct CDR3 sequences, with roughly 52% observed a single time. Sample: blood. The source of these receptors is a male donor in good health, serving as a control.

This chain joins TRBV10-3 and TRBJ2-7; 14 bases match TRBD2. CDR3 size: 16 residues. The germline gives CDR1 ENHRY, CDR2 SYGVKD. Unmatched junction bases numbered 9, after V lost 8 bases and J lost 3 bases. CDR3 protein: CAIEAGLAGDRYEQYF. The CDR3 DNA sequence: TGTGCCATCGAGGCGGGACTAGCGGGAGATCGCTACGAGCAGTACTTC.

By sample share, this clonotype is medium-sized. The rearrangement links TRBV6-6 to TRBJ2-5, with 7 bases aligning to TRBD2. The CDR3 extends over 14 amino acids. Germline V lookup: CDR1 MNHNY, CDR2 SVGAGI (reference sequence). The J segment lost 3 bases and the V segment lost 7 bases, leaving 8 bases of the junction unmatched. The CDR3 sequence is CASTQERGEETQYF. The CDR3 coding sequence is TGTGCCAGCACTCAAGAACGGGGGGAAGAGACCCAGTACTTC.

The chain combines TRBV7-9 with TRBJ1-5; a weak D match, TRBD1 (6 bases). CDR3 size: 15 residues. Germline CDR1 SEHNR, CDR2 FQNEAQ (reference sequence). Trimming left V 5 bases short and J 0 bases short, with 11 bases between. As DNA, the CDR3 is TGTGCCAGCAGCGAGACAGGCCTTAGCAATCAGCCCCAGCATTTT. Its translation is CASSETGLSNQPQHF.

This chain uses TRBV10-3 with TRBJ2-1; 14 positions agree with TRBD2. The V gene end was trimmed by 6 bases and the J gene end by 8 bases; junction bases not matched to a gene: 12. The CDR3 is 17 amino acids. Germline V CDR1 and CDR2: ENHRY, SYGVKD. CDR3 nucleotide sequence: TGTGCCATCAGCAAGTCCGGGACTAGCGGGAGTTCGGATGAGCAGTTCTTC. This sequence encodes CAISKSGTSGSSDEQFF.

About this clonotype itself: A junction boundary mismatches the germline segment, possibly from a read error. CDR3 sequence (DNA): TGTGCCACCAGCAGAGATGCGGGGGGCACTGCTTCCTTT. Its protein is CATSRDAGGTASF. The chain couples TRBV15 to TRBJ1-1, with D possibly being TRBD1 (6 bases). The CDR3 totals 13 residues. Germline V gene data show CDR1 as LNHNV and CDR2 as YYDKDF (reference sequence).

The V and J genes are TRBV29-1 and TRBJ2-7, with D unclear. Looked up from germline, CDR1 is SQVTM and CDR2 is ANQGSEA. This CDR3 contains 13 residues. V shed 5 bases and J shed 1 base, with 12 bases lying between them. In nucleotides, the CDR3 is TGCAGCGTTCAAAGGGCGTATTCCTACGAGCAGTACTTC. Its translation is CSVQRAYSYEQYF.

The chain joins TRBV2 to TRBJ2-7; 7 nucleotides line up with TRBD1. The CDR3 sequence is 12 residues long. Per the germline V gene, CDR1 is SNHLY and CDR2 is FYNNEI. V trimming: 11 bases; J trimming: 2 bases; junction bases outside the gene matches: 6. The CDR3 sequence: CAGRQGPYEQYF. The CDR3 DNA is TGTGCCGGACGACAGGGACCCTACGAGCAGTACTTC.

To note about this clonotype: The junction departs from germline at one end; a sequencing error may be responsible. This chain joins TRBV6-4 and TRBJ1-4, with D perhaps matching TRBD1 (5 bases). The V gene's germline CDR1 is MRHNA and CDR2 SNTAGT. CDR3 length: 17 residues. Here the CDR3 DNA reads TGTGTCAGCAGAGAAATTCTAGAGGGACCACGGGGGGTAGAACTGTTTTTT. Its translation is CVSREILEGPRGVELFF.

The table lists this clonotype with many counts. The rearrangement links TRBV6-1 to TRBJ1-3, with TRBD1 as a possible D gene (6 bases). In germline, CDR1 is MNHNS, CDR2 SASEGT. Trimming stripped 7 bases from V and 7 bases from J, with 14 bases between. The CDR3 runs 13 residues. For the CDR3, the DNA is TGTGCCAGCATTAGGGGGGGGGAGAACACCATATATTTT. Its protein product is CASIRGGENTIYF.

On this clonotype itself: The germline gene is not matched at one end of the junction; a read error may be the cause. The V and J genes are TRBV5-6 and TRBJ1-6; 9 bases line up with TRBD1. The germline gives CDR1 SGHDT, CDR2 YYEEEE. This CDR3 is 19 amino acids long. The CDR3 loop is CASGSTGQGLSPYNSLLHF. The CDR3, as DNA: TGTGCCAGCGGCTCCACCGGACAGGGGCTCAGCCCCTATAATTCACTCCTCCACTTT.

This clonotype was counted ten times or more. The chain couples TRBV6-5 to TRBJ1-2, with 9 bases fitting TRBD1. CDR1 and CDR2 (germline): MNHEY, SVGAGI. The CDR3 has 16 amino acids. The J segment lost 0 bases and the V segment lost 0 bases, leaving 2 bases of the junction unmatched. CDR3 DNA: TGTGCCAGCAGTTACTCGACAGGGGGAGCTAACTATGGCTACACCTTC. Encoded protein: CASSYSTGGANYGYTF.

The chain uses TRBV25-1 and TRBJ1-2; D call uncertain. Germline CDR1 reads MGHDK; CDR2 reads SYGVNS. The CDR3 covers 11 residues. The ends were cut back, 1 base at V and 8 bases at J, with 5 bases in the middle. This CDR3 is CASSESIGYTF. The CDR3 bases are TGTGCCAGCAGTGAATCAATAGGCTACACCTTC.

The rearrangement uses TRBV20-1 and TRBJ2-3; 9 nucleotides line up with TRBD2. The CDR3 has 14 amino acids. Losses at the gene ends were 5 bases for V and 0 bases for J; bases not matched to a gene: 3. CDR1 is DFQATT and CDR2 is SNEGSKA in the germline V gene (reference sequence). CDR3 in amino acids: CSARTSVSTDTQYF. The CDR3 DNA follows: TGCAGTGCTCGGACTAGCGTAAGCACAGATACGCAGTATTTT.

This clonotype occurred many times. The rearrangement joins TRBV5-1 to TRBJ2-1; the D gene is possibly TRBD1 (6 bases). The V end was cut by 3 bases, the J end by 0 bases, with 10 bases between. The CDR3 totals 15 residues. The germline CDR1 and CDR2 sequences are SGHRS and YFSETQ. The CDR3 loop reads CASSSRDTSYNEQFF. The CDR3, as DNA: TGCGCCAGCAGCTCCCGGGACACCTCCTACAATGAGCAGTTCTTC.

The rearrangement links TRBV25-1 to TRBJ1-4; TRBD1 matches 10 bases. Germline V gives CDR1 MGHDK, CDR2 SYGVNS. V lost 10 bases to trimming and J lost 7 bases; unmatched junction nucleotides: 6. This CDR3 has 13 residues. Here the CDR3 reads CATQRDRGEKLFF. The CDR3 bases are TGTGCCACCCAACGGGACAGGGGTGAAAAACTGTTTTTT.

As regards this clonotype: This is likely a read error, given that the CDR3 carries no conserved phenylalanine or tryptophan at its end. This chain connects TRBV29-1 to TRBJ2-7; 10 nucleotides agree with TRBD1. The trim removed 4 bases at V and 5 bases at J, leaving 8 bases unmatched. The CDR3 is 14 amino acids. In germline, CDR1 is SQVTM, CDR2 ANQGSEA. The CDR3: CSVGGQGRGHEQYL. CDR3 bases: TGCAGCGTTGGGGGACAGGGGAGGGGGCACGAGCAGTACCTC.

Turning to this clonotype: Since the CDR3 does not end with the conserved phenylalanine or tryptophan, this likely comes from a read error. The chain employs TRBV13 and TRBJ2-3, with D uncertain. CDR3 length equals 13 residues. V was pared by 3 bases and J by 6 bases, with 10 bases between. The germline gives CDR1 PRHDT, CDR2 FYEKMQ (reference sequence). In DNA form, the CDR3 reads TGTGCCAGCAGCTTCGTGCAGGAGGATACGCAGTATCTT. Its translation is CASSFVQEDTQYL.

V gene TRBV7-9 combines with J gene TRBJ1-2; 7 bases line up with TRBD1. CDR1 and CDR2 from the germline V gene are SEHNR and FQNEAQ (reference sequence). The V and J ends lost 5 bases and 7 bases, in that order; junction bases with no gene match: 4. The CDR3 is 12 residues long. CDR3 amino acids: CASSQTGTGYTF. CDR3 DNA sequence: TGTGCCAGCAGCCAGACAGGGACTGGCTACACCTTC.

The rearrangement uses TRBV28 and TRBJ1-2; 9 nucleotides agree with TRBD1. Germline V gene data show CDR1 as MDHEN and CDR2 as SYDVKM. V trimming: 0 bases; J trimming: 5 bases; junction bases outside the gene matches: 1. This CDR3 contains 14 residues. The CDR3 DNA reads TGTGCCAGCAGTTTATGGGACAGGGGATATGGCTACACCTTC. Amino acids: CASSLWDRGYGYTF.

J is TRBJ2-7 and V is TRBV13; the D is unclear. The CDR3 has 12 residues. Germline CDR1 reads PRHDT; CDR2 reads FYEKMQ (reference sequence). The germline V and J ends were trimmed by 0 bases and 4 bases, with 4 bases remaining between them. CDR3 protein: CASSLGRYEQYF. The CDR3 DNA reads as TGTGCCAGCAGCTTAGGCCGGTACGAGCAGTACTTC.

The table lists this clonotype with many counts. The rearrangement links TRBV25-1 to TRBJ1-2, with a weak D call TRBD1 (5 bases). The germline V and J ends were trimmed by 6 bases and 2 bases, with 13 bases remaining between them. The CDR3 spans 14 residues. Germline-derived CDR1 and CDR2 are MGHDK and SYGVNS. The CDR3, as DNA: TGTGCCAGCAGCGTACTGGGGCGGAACTATGGCTACACCTTC. It yields the protein CASSVLGRNYGYTF.